These 14 T cell receptor beta chains originate from one sample sequenced in a study of T cell repertoires in cytomegalovirus infection. These receptors' antigens are unknown. TCRdb recomputed calls from the reads with MiXCR, one row per CDR3 protein. The table records some 270,000 distinct CDR3 sequences, about 20% of them present only once. The source was cultured PBMCs, collected from culture after CMV antigen stimulation. The receptors were gathered from a human donor in good health (CMV status not recorded). Some clones in this sample may be carry-over from other donors' samples.

This clonotype was seen only a few times. The J gene is TRBJ2-4, the V gene TRBV6-1; D could derive from TRBD1 or TRBD2 (5 bases each). The germline CDR1 and CDR2 sequences are MNHNS and SASEGT. The CDR3 contains 16 residues. V was trimmed by 7 bases and J by 8 bases, leaving 24 bases between them. This CDR3 is CASIPRGGPAIDIQYF. CDR3 nucleotide sequence: TGTGCCAGCATCCCCCGGGGCGGGCCAGCTATCGACATTCAGTACTTC.

The J gene is TRBJ2-1, the V gene TRBV27, with unresolved D. The CDR3 contains 12 residues. V lost 3 bases and J 7 bases, leaving 7 bases between the germline ends. CDR1 MNHEY and CDR2 SMNVEV come from the germline V gene (reference sequence). CDR3 DNA: TGTGCCAGCAGTTTGCCTAGTAATGAGCAGTTCTTC. This gives the protein CASSLPSNEQFF.

The V gene is TRBV4-1, the J gene TRBJ1-5; 7 bases fit TRBD1. This CDR3 region has 15 residues. CDR1 and CDR2 from the germline V gene are MGHRA and YSYEKL. With 0 bases clipped from V and 1 base from J, the junction kept 0 bases outside the gene matches. DNA of the CDR3: TGCGCCAGCAGCCAAGAACAGGGGAGCAATCAGCCCCAGCATTTT. This encodes CASSQEQGSNQPQHF.

This rearrangement joins TRBV5-1 to TRBJ2-2; weak D call: TRBD1 (6 bases). V was cut by 3 bases and J by 4 bases, with 16 bases left in between. This CDR3 contains 16 residues. The germline V gene has CDR1 SGHRS and CDR2 YFSETQ. The CDR3 is CASSSEPRGSTGELFF. DNA for the CDR3: TGCGCCAGCAGCTCGGAGCCGAGGGGGAGCACCGGGGAGCTGTTTTTT. Full variable domain (rest looked up from reference TRBV5-1 and TRBJ2-2): KAGVTQTPRYLIKTRGQQVTLSCSPISGHRSVSWYQQTPGQGLQFLFEYFSETQRNKGNFPGRFSGRQFSNSRSEMNVSTLELGDSALYLCASSSEPRGSTGELFFGEGSRLTVL.

Ten or more counts support this clonotype. This chain connects TRBV7-3 to TRBJ2-3; the D gene is possibly TRBD1 (6 bases). This CDR3 comprises 15 residues. V lost 2 bases, J lost 1 base, and 10 bases lay in between. Germline CDR1 and CDR2: SGHTA and FQGTGA. The CDR3 region has the DNA TGTGCCAGCAGCTTACAGGGGTCTCGCACAGATACGCAGTATTTT. Translated: CASSLQGSRTDTQYF.

This clonotype showed up many times. The J gene is TRBJ2-1, the V gene TRBV29-1; TRBD2 aligns across 9 bases. The CDR3 runs to 13 residues. With 5 bases clipped from V and 9 bases from J, the junction kept 8 bases outside the gene matches. From germline, CDR1 is SQVTM and CDR2 ANQGSEA. The CDR3 loop is CSVYSGSGSEQFF. DNA of the CDR3: TGCAGCGTTTATAGCGGGAGTGGGAGTGAGCAGTTCTTC.

The CDR3 bases are TGTGCCAGCAGTTTGGCGCGGACCTACAATGAGCAGTTCTTC. Amino acid sequence: CASSLARTYNEQFF. V is TRBV28 and J is TRBJ2-1; D not certain. Trimming took off 3 bases at V and 2 bases at J, with 8 bases between the two ends. The CDR3 spans 14 residues. Looked up from germline, CDR1 is MDHEN and CDR2 is SYDVKM.

This clonotype was detected only a few times. The CDR3 DNA reads as TGCAGCGTCATTACCGGGACTAGCGGGAGGACAGATACGCAGTATTTT. It translates to CSVITGTSGRTDTQYF. The chain carries TRBV29-1 and TRBJ2-3, with 15 bases fitting TRBD2. Germline CDR1 and CDR2: SQVTM and ANQGSEA. This CDR3 has 16 residues. Trimming cost V 6 bases and J 3 bases; bases outside gene matches: 7.

This sequence joins TRBV20-1 and TRBJ1-1; a weak D match, TRBD1 (6 bases). CDR3 length: 15 residues. With 5 bases removed from V and 3 bases from J, the gap between germline ends came to 19 bases. The germline gives CDR1 DFQATT, CDR2 SNEGSKA (reference sequence). This CDR3 reads CSAGSVQGVDTEAFF. CDR3 bases: TGCAGTGCTGGATCGGTACAGGGAGTAGACACTGAAGCTTTCTTT.

This chain uses TRBV12-3 or TRBV12-4 with TRBJ2-7; D may be TRBD2 (5 bases). The CDR3 is 13 residues long. Trimming cost V 6 bases and J 4 bases, with 13 bases left between them. The CDR3 DNA reads TGTGCCAGCAGCCAGACTGGGAGATACGAGCAGTACTTC. Its translation: CASSQTGRYEQYF.

This clonotype was counted between two and nine times. The chain is built from TRBV7-9 and TRBJ2-7; no clear D. Between the trimmed V and J ends, which lost 1 base and 2 bases, there was a span of 12 bases. The CDR3 has 15 residues. Germline CDR1 SEHNR, CDR2 FQNEAQ (reference sequence). The CDR3 DNA reads TGTGCCAGCAGCTTAGTAGCCCCGGGCCCCTACGAGCAGTACGTC. Translated: CASSLVAPGPYEQYV.

This clonotype has ten or more counts. This chain joins TRBV7-2 and TRBJ2-3, with 7 nucleotides matching TRBD1. The junction had 9 bases not matched to a gene; V was cut back by 5 bases and J by 1 base. The CDR3 loop spans 16 amino acids. The germline V gene encodes CDR1 SGHTA and CDR2 FQGNSA. The CDR3 sequence is CASSPRQGVGTDTQYF. CDR3 coding DNA: TGTGCCAGCAGCCCACGACAGGGCGTCGGCACAGATACGCAGTATTTT. The whole variable domain, filled in from reference TRBV7-2 and TRBJ2-3, reads GAGVSQSPSNKVTEKGKDVELRCDPISGHTALYWYRQSLGQGLEFLIYFQGNSAPDKSGLPSDRFSAERTGGSVSTLTIQRTQQEDSAVYLCASSPRQGVGTDTQYFGPGTRLTVL.

The chain carries TRBV28 and TRBJ2-3, with TRBD1 matching 7 bases. Trimming removed 4 bases from V and 2 bases from J; junction bases left unmatched: 6. CDR3 size: 15 residues. In germline, CDR1 is MDHEN, CDR2 SYDVKM. CDR3 sequence (DNA): TGTGCCAGCAGTTCCGGACAGGTTACCACAGATACGCAGTATTTT. Amino acids: CASSSGQVTTDTQYF.

The V and J genes are TRBV7-9 and TRBJ2-3; 8 nucleotides line up with TRBD2. The J segment lost 1 base and the V segment lost 4 bases, leaving 7 bases of the junction unmatched. Germline loops: CDR1 SEHNR, CDR2 FQNEAQ (reference sequence). The CDR3 is made up of 16 amino acids. The CDR3 protein is CASSSTGSGGTDTQYF. For the CDR3, the DNA is TGTGCCAGCAGCTCCACAGGTAGCGGGGGCACAGATACGCAGTATTTT.